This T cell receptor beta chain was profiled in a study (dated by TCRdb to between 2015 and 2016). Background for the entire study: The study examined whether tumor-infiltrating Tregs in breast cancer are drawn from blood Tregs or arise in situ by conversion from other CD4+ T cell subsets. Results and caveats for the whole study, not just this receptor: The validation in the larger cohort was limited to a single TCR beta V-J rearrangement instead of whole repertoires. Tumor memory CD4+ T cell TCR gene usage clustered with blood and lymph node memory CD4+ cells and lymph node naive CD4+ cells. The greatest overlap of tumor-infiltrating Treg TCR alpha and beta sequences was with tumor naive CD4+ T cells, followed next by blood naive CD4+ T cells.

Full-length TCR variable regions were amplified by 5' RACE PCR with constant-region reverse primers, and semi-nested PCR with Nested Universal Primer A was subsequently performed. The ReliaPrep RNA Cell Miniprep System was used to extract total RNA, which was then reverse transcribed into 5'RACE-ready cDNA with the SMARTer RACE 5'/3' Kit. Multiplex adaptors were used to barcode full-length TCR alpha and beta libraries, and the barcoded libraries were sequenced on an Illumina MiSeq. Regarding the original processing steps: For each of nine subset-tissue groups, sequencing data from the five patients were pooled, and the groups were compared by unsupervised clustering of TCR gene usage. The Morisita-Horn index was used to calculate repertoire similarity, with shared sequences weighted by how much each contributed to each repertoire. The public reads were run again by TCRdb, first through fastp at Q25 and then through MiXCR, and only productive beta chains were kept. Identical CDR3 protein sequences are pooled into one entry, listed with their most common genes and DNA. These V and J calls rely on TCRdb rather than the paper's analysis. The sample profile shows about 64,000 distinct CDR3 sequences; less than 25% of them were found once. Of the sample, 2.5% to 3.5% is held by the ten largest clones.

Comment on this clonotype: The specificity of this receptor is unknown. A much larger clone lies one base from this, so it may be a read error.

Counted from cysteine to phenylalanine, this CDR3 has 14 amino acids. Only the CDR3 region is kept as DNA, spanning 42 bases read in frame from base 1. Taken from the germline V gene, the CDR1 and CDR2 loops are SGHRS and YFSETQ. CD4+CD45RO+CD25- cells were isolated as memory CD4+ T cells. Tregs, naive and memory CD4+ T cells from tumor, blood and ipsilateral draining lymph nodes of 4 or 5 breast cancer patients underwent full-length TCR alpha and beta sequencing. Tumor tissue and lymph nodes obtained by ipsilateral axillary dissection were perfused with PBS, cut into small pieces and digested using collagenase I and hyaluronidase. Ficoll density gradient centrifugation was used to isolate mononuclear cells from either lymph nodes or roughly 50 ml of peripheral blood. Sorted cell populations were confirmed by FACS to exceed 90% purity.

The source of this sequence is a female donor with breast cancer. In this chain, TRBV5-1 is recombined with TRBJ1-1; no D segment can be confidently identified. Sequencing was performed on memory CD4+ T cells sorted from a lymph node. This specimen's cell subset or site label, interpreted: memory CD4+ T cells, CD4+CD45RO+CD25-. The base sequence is TGCGCCAGCAGCTTGTCCGGAGTTGGTGGTGAAGCTTCCTTT. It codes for CASSLSGVGGEASF. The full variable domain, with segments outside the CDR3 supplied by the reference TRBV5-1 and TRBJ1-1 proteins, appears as KAGVTQTPRYLIKTRGQQVTLSCSPISGHRSVSWYQQTPGQGLQFLFEYFSETQRNKGNFPGRFSGRQFSNSRSEMNVSTLELGDSALYLCASSLSGVGGEASFGQGTRLTVV.